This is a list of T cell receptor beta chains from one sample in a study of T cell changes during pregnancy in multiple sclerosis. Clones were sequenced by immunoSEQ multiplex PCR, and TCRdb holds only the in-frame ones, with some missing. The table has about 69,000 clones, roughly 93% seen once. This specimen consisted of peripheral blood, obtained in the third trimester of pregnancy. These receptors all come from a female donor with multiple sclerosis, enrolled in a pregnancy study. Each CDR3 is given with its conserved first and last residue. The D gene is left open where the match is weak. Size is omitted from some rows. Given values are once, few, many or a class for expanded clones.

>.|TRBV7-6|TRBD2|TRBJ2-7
TGTGCCAGCAGCGCCCGCCATACTAGCGTCTCCTACGAGCAGTACTTC
CASSARHTSVSYEQYF
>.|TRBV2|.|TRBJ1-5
TGTGCCAGCAGCCGACAGACTAGCAATCAGCCCCAGCATTTT
CASSRQTSNQPQHF
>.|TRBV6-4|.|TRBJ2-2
TGTGCCAGCGGAGATCAGGGCGGGGAGCTGTTTTTT
CASGDQGGELFF
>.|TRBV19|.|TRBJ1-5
TGTGCCAGGGACAGCCATAGCAATCAGCCCCAGCATTTT
CARDSHSNQPQHF
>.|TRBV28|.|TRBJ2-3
TGTGCCAGCAGTTTTCAGGGGAAGGGCACAGATACGCAGTATTTT
CASSFQGKGTDTQYF
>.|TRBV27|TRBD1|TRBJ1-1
TGTGCCAGCAATTCCGGACAGGGGGGGACTGAAGCTTTCTTT
CASNSGQGGTEAFF
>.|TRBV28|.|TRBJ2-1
TGTGCCAGCACCCTGACCCCTGAGCGTGAGCAGTTCTTC
CASTLTPEREQFF
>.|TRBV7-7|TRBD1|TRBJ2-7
TGTGCTAGCAGCGCTTACAGGGGGCCCGCCTACGAGCAGTACTTC
CASSAYRGPAYEQYF
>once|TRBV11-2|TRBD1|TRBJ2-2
TGTGCCAGCAGCAAGGACAGGCTGAACACCGGGGAGCTGTTTTTT
CASSKDRLNTGELFF
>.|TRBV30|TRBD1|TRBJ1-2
TGTGCCGACCGGGACAGCGTTAACTATGGCTACACCTTC
CADRDSVNYGYTF
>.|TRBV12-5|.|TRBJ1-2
TGTGCTAGTGGACTCGACAGATATGGCTACACCTTC
CASGLDRYGYTF
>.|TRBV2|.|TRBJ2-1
TGTGCCAGCAGTTGGGCAGCCGCCGCCTACAATGAGCAGTTCTTC
CASSWAAAAYNEQFF
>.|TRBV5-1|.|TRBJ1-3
TGCGCCAGCAGCTTACAGGGAACTGGAAACACCATATATTTT
CASSLQGTGNTIYF
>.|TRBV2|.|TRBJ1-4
TGTGCCTCCAGGGGCAGGGATCAGGAAAAACTGTTTTTT
CASRGRDQEKLFF
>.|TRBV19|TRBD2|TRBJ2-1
TGTGCCAGTAGTCCCCCCCCAGGACTAGGGAGATACAATGAGCAGTTCTTC
CASSPPPGLGRYNEQFF
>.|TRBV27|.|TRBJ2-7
TGTGCCACGGAGGGACCAAACTCCTACGAGCAGTACTTC
CATEGPNSYEQYF
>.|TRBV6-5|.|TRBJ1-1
TGTGCCAGCAGTTACGGGACACTCTGGAACACTGAAGCTTTCTTT
CASSYGTLWNTEAFF
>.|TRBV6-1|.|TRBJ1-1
TGTGCCAGCGGCTCACACACTGAAGCTTTCTTT
CASGSHTEAFF
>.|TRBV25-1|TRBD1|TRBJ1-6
TGTGCCAGCAGTGGGTTGGACAGGGGTTCACCCCTCCACTTT
CASSGLDRGSPLHF
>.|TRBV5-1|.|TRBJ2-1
TGCGCCAGCAGCTTGGCAGGTAATGAGCAGTTCTTC
CASSLAGNEQFF
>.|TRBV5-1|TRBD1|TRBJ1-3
TGCGCCAGCAGTCAACAGGGGTCTAGCTCTGGAAACACCATATATTTT
CASSQQGSSSGNTIYF
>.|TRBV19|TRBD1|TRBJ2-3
TGTGCCAGTACTTTGGGACAGGGGGGCACAGATACGCAGTATTTT
CASTLGQGGTDTQYF
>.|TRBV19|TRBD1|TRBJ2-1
TGTGCCAGTAGTTGGGGACAGGGATCCAATGAGCAGTTCTTC
CASSWGQGSNEQFF